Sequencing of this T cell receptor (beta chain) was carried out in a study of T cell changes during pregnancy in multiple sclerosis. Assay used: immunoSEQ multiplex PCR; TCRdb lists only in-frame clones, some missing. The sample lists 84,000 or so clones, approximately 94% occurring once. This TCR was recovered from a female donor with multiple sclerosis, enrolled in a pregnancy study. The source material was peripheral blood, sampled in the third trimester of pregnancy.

The CDR3 protein is CASSLAAGNQETQYF. CDR3 DNA sequence: TGCGCCAGCAGCTTGGCCGCGGGTAACCAAGAGACCCAGTACTTC. The V call is TRBV5-1, the J call TRBJ2-5; maybe TRBD2 (5 bases). The ends were cut back, 0 bases at V and 0 bases at J, with 9 bases in the middle. The germline CDR1 and CDR2 sequences are SGHRS and YFSETQ. The CDR3 loop spans 15 amino acids.